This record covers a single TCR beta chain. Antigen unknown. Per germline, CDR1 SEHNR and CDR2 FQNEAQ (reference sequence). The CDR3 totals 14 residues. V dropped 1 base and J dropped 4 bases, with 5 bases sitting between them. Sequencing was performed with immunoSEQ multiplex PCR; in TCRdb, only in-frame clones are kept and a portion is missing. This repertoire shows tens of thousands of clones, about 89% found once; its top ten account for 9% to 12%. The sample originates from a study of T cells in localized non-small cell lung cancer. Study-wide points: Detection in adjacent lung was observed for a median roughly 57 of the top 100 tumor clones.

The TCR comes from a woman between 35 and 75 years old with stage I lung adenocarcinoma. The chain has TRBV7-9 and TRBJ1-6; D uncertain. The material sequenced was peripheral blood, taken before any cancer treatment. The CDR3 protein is CASSLDVYNSPLHF. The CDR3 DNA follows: TGTGCCAGCAGCTTAGACGTGTATAATTCACCCCTCCACTTT.